Shown below are 28 T cell receptor beta chains from a single sample sequenced in a study of T cell responses to AZD1222 COVID-19 vaccine. Measured with immunoSEQ multiplex PCR; TCRdb has only the in-frame clones, and not every one. The sample lists approximately 150,000 clones, 75% to 95% occurring once. This sample comprised peripheral blood, obtained on day 0 of AZD1222 vaccination. The receptor set was obtained from an adult in good health.

The chain joins TRBV21-1 to TRBJ2-7; the table's D call of TRBD1 was not tested on the DNA. TRBV21-1 corresponds to a pseudogene. This CDR3 region has 18 residues. The CDR3 bases are TGTGCCAGCAGCAAAGATGCTCCGTTTCTCAGGGGGGCCTACGAGCAGTACTTC. It yields the protein CASSKDAPFLRGAYEQYF.

The chain combines TRBV29-1 with TRBJ2-1; 8 bases line up with TRBD2. The V gene end was trimmed by 5 bases and the J gene end by 3 bases; junction bases not matched to a gene: 6. This CDR3 has 14 residues. The germline V gene has CDR1 SQVTM and CDR2 ANQGSEA. CDR3 amino acids: CSVNGLANYNEQFF. For the CDR3, the DNA is TGCAGCGTTAACGGACTAGCAAACTACAATGAGCAGTTCTTC.

Turning to this clone: This sample also contains other DNA sequences that code for the same CDR3. The chain links TRBV12-3 or TRBV12-4 to TRBJ2-5; D is unclear. CDR3 size: 13 residues. V lost 0 bases and J lost 4, with 6 bases in between. The CDR3 coding sequence is TGTGCCAGCAGTTTAGCGGTCAGAGAGACCCAGTACTTC. This translates into CASSLAVRETQYF.

The CDR3 region has the DNA TGTGCCATCAGTGCGGGACAAAAGTCCTACGAGCAGTACTTC. Protein product: CAISAGQKSYEQYF. The chain links TRBV10-3 to TRBJ2-7; D may be TRBD1 (6 bases). Germline V CDR1 and CDR2: ENHRY, SYGVKD. There are 14 residues in the CDR3. Trimming took off 4 bases at V and 1 base at J, with 11 bases between the two ends.

J is TRBJ2-6 and V is TRBV11-2; perhaps TRBD1 as D (5 bases). This CDR3 contains 15 residues. Germline loops: CDR1 SGHAT, CDR2 FQNNGV. V lost 3 bases, J lost 4 bases, and 10 bases lay in between. The CDR3 protein is CASSFGHGGANVLTF. The DNA of the CDR3 is TGTGCCAGCAGCTTTGGACACGGGGGGGCCAACGTCCTGACTTTC.

The chain uses TRBV15 and TRBJ2-1; 8 nucleotides line up with TRBD2. V shed 1 base and J 6 bases; nucleotides not matched to a gene: 11. CDR1 LNHNV and CDR2 YYDKDF come from the germline V gene (reference sequence). The CDR3 is 17 residues long. CDR3 amino acids: CATSRGEGSGVVNEQFF. Here the CDR3 DNA reads TGTGCCACCAGCAGAGGAGAAGGTAGCGGGGTAGTCAATGAGCAGTTCTTC. Combining the CDR3 with reference TRBV15 and TRBJ2-1 gives the whole variable domain DAMVIQNPRYQVTQFGKPVTLSCSQTLNHNVMYWYQQKSSQAPKLLFHYYDKDFNNEADTPDNFQSRRPNTSFCFLDIRSPGLGDTAMYLCATSRGEGSGVVNEQFFGPGTRLTVL.

The V and J genes are TRBV5-4 and TRBJ2-5, with D hard to call. CDR1 and CDR2 (germline): SGHNT, YYREEE (reference sequence). The CDR3 runs 12 residues. Trimming pared 0 bases from V and 5 bases from J, leaving 5 bases between. The CDR3 here is CASSLVPETQYF. The CDR3 coding sequence is TGTGCCAGCAGCTTGGTCCCCGAGACCCAGTACTTC. The full variable domain, its missing parts supplied by reference TRBV5-4 and TRBJ2-5, is ETGVTQSPTHLIKTRGQQVTLRCSSQSGHNTVSWYQQALGQGPQFIFQYYREEENGRGNFPPRFSGLQFPNYSSELNVNALELDDSALYLCASSLVPETQYFGPGTRLLVL.

This chain links TRBV10-3 with TRBJ2-3; D is undetermined. The CDR3 covers 13 residues. V lost 5 bases, J lost 3 bases, and 9 bases lay in between. Germline V gives CDR1 ENHRY, CDR2 SYGVKD. The CDR3 sequence: CAISPDGTDTQYF. In nucleotides, the CDR3 is TGTGCCATCAGTCCCGACGGTACAGATACGCAGTATTTT.

The chain couples TRBV6-2 or TRBV6-3 to TRBJ1-1; D is possibly TRBD1 (6 bases). This CDR3 is built from 20 residues. Per germline, CDR1 MNHEY and CDR2 SVGEGT. V was clipped by 6 bases and J by 1 base, with 30 bases between them. CDR3 in DNA: TGTGCCAGCAGCCGGCGGCAGGGGTCCTCTGCCTTCGATTGGAACACTGAAGCTTTCTTT. Translated: CASSRRQGSSAFDWNTEAFF.

J is TRBJ1-1 and V is TRBV5-1; D is unresolved. V was clipped by 4 bases and J by 4 bases, with 14 bases between them. Per the germline V gene, CDR1 is SGHRS and CDR2 is YFSETQ. This CDR3 comprises 14 residues. CDR3 region: CASSLGDPGTEAFF. As DNA, the CDR3 is TGCGCCAGCAGCCTCGGAGACCCTGGCACTGAAGCTTTCTTT. Based on the CDR3 plus reference TRBV5-1 and TRBJ1-1, the full variable domain is KAGVTQTPRYLIKTRGQQVTLSCSPISGHRSVSWYQQTPGQGLQFLFEYFSETQRNKGNFPGRFSGRQFSNSRSEMNVSTLELGDSALYLCASSLGDPGTEAFFGQGTRLTVV.

This rearrangement joins TRBV7-8 to TRBJ2-7; D remains unclear. The CDR3 spans 14 residues. Germline values: CDR1 SGHVS, CDR2 FQNEAQ. The V and J ends lost 5 bases and 6 bases respectively, with 17 bases between them. CDR3 amino acids: CASSPISPPGEQYF. CDR3 coding DNA: TGTGCCAGCAGCCCGATATCCCCGCCGGGCGAGCAGTACTTC.

The J gene is TRBJ2-1, the V gene TRBV9, with TRBD2 identical over 7 bases. V lost 3 bases, J lost 4 bases, and 13 bases stayed unmatched. Germline V gene sequence: CDR1 SGDLS, CDR2 YYNGEE. The CDR3 runs to 17 residues. The CDR3 DNA reads TGTGCCAGCAGCGGAGAAAGAGGGAGGGGCCCTTACAATGAGCAGTTCTTC. It codes for CASSGERGRGPYNEQFF.

The chain is built from TRBV7-9 and TRBJ2-1; TRBD1 or TRBD2 may be the D gene (5 bases each). The germline V gene encodes CDR1 SEHNR and CDR2 FQNEAQ (reference sequence). V lost 3 bases and J lost 4, with 13 bases in between. This CDR3 contains 15 residues. The CDR3 DNA is TGTGCCAGCAGCTTCGGGGCTAGCCCGTACAATGAGCAGTTCTTC. It specifies CASSFGASPYNEQFF.

This clone came up once. The chain combines TRBV3-1 (or the pseudogene TRBV3-2) with TRBJ2-5; 7 positions agree with TRBD2. This CDR3 is built from 14 residues. After removal of 4 bases from V and 5 bases from J, the junction contained 7 bases not matched to a gene. CDR1 LGHDT and CDR2 YNNKEL come from the germline V gene (reference sequence). CDR3 loop: CASSRRGGAETQYF. For the CDR3, the DNA is TGTGCCAGCAGCCGCCGGGGAGGGGCCGAGACCCAGTACTTC.

The chain is built from TRBV28 and TRBJ1-3; D may be TRBD1 (5 bases). Trimming cost V 2 bases and J 2 bases, with 13 bases left between them. The CDR3 has 16 amino acids. Germline V gene data show CDR1 as MDHEN and CDR2 as SYDVKM. The CDR3 reads CASSLEYQGAGNTIYF. The CDR3 region has the DNA TGTGCCAGCAGTTTAGAATATCAGGGCGCTGGAAACACCATATATTTT.

This chain connects TRBV11-3 to TRBJ2-4, with D perhaps TRBD1 (5 bases). Germline loops: CDR1 SGHNT, CDR2 YENEEA. Trimming took 1 base from V and 4 from J, leaving 8 bases between them. This CDR3 has 14 amino acids. The CDR3: CASSLVGLKNIQYF. DNA for the CDR3: TGTGCCAGCAGCTTAGTGGGGCTGAAAAACATTCAGTACTTC.

This chain joins TRBV10-2 and TRBJ2-5, with D tentatively TRBD1 (6 bases). The CDR3 is 14 residues long. Trimming pared 5 bases from V and 4 bases from J, leaving 14 bases between. CDR1 and CDR2 (germline): WSHSY, SAAADI. CDR3 sequence (DNA): TGCGCCAGCAGTAGTACAGGGTTAGGAGAGACCCAGTACTTC. It yields the protein CASSSTGLGETQYF.

The chain links TRBV10-3 to TRBJ1-2; D perhaps matches TRBD1 (5 bases). This CDR3 is 15 amino acids long. The germline CDR1 and CDR2 sequences are ENHRY and SYGVKD. The V end lost 5 bases, the J end lost 6 bases, and 19 bases lay between the germline ends. The CDR3 nucleotides are TGTGCCATCAGTCTTCCCGGGACGGGGATTCATGGCTACACCTTC. Translated, it gives CAISLPGTGIHGYTF.

The genes are TRBV5-1 and TRBJ1-2, with 7 bases identical to TRBD1. Losses at the gene ends were 0 bases for V and 4 bases for J; bases not matched to a gene: 6. The CDR3 totals 15 residues. The V gene's germline CDR1 is SGHRS and CDR2 YFSETQ. CDR3 DNA sequence: TGCGCCAGCAGCTTGGTGGGACAGACCGCCTATGGCTACACCTTC. As protein: CASSLVGQTAYGYTF.

This rearrangement joins TRBV10-2 to TRBJ2-7; D is undetermined. The CDR3 is 13 amino acids. Germline lookup yields CDR1 WSHSY and CDR2 SAAADI. The V end lost 7 bases, the J end lost 1 base, and 11 bases lay between the germline ends. The DNA of the CDR3 is TGCGCCAGCAAAGGCGACCTTTCCTACGAGCAGTACTTC. This gives the protein CASKGDLSYEQYF.

CDR3 sequence: CASSPLLRGAYNEQFF. CDR3 bases: TGTGCCAGTAGTCCCCTTTTGAGGGGCGCCTACAATGAGCAGTTCTTC. The V and J genes are TRBV19 and TRBJ2-1; D possibly matches TRBD1 or TRBD2 (5 bases each). The ends were cut back, 5 bases at V and 2 bases at J, with 16 bases in the middle. Germline values: CDR1 LNHDA, CDR2 SQIVND (reference sequence). The CDR3 is 16 amino acids.

The chain carries TRBV6-5 and TRBJ1-2; 7 bases are a match to TRBD1. The J segment lost 2 bases and the V segment lost 2 bases, leaving 2 bases of the junction unmatched. The CDR3 sequence is 14 residues long. Germline V gene lookup returns CDR1 MNHEY and CDR2 SVGAGI. CDR3 region: CASSYRDSNYGYTF. The CDR3 DNA reads TGTGCCAGCAGTTACAGGGACAGCAACTATGGCTACACCTTC.

The chain couples TRBV2 to TRBJ2-3; D remains unclear. Trimming removed 2 bases at V and 6 bases at J, with 6 bases between. Germline V gene sequence: CDR1 SNHLY, CDR2 FYNNEI. The CDR3 spans 12 residues. The CDR3: CASSEKLDTQYF. CDR3 coding DNA: TGTGCCAGCAGTGAAAAGTTGGATACGCAGTATTTT.

The chain employs TRBV4-1 and TRBJ1-1; no definite D call. The CDR3 is made up of 14 amino acids. Germline V lookup: CDR1 MGHRA, CDR2 YSYEKL. V was cut by 4 bases and J by 0 bases, with 9 bases left in between. The CDR3 region is CASSPRGVNTEAFF. For the CDR3, the DNA is TGCGCCAGCAGCCCCCGTGGGGTGAACACTGAAGCTTTCTTT.

The chain uses TRBV19 and TRBJ2-1; D might be TRBD2 (6 bases). The CDR3 loop spans 14 amino acids. CDR1 is LNHDA, CDR2 SQIVND, per germline (reference sequence). V was shortened by 6 bases and J by 6 bases, with 15 bases between the two germline ends. CDR3 protein: CASRPQGTGNEQFF. The CDR3, as DNA: TGTGCCAGTAGACCTCAAGGGACTGGCAATGAGCAGTTCTTC.

This clone appeared once. The rearrangement uses TRBV6-1 and TRBJ2-1; 7 bases are a match to TRBD2. Germline CDR1 MNHNS, CDR2 SASEGT. V gave up 3 bases and J gave up 10 bases; unmatched junction bases: 6. The CDR3 is 13 amino acids. DNA for the CDR3: TGTGCCAGCAGTGACCTGGGAGGGAGAGAGCAGTTCTTC. Translating gives CASSDLGGREQFF.

In its sample, this clone was seen once. V is TRBV6-5 and J is TRBJ2-5; D is perhaps TRBD2 (6 bases). Trimming removed 6 bases at V and 5 bases at J, with 16 bases between. Germline-derived CDR1 and CDR2 are MNHEY and SVGAGI. The CDR3 totals 14 residues. CDR3: CASRLRTTAETQYF. The CDR3 nucleotides read TGTGCCAGCAGATTACGGACTACCGCGGAGACCCAGTACTTC.

The chain couples TRBV5-4 to TRBJ1-2; D gene ambiguous. In germline, CDR1 is SGHNT, CDR2 YYREEE (reference sequence). This CDR3 region has 13 residues. V lost 0 bases and J lost 3, with 6 bases in between. The CDR3 coding sequence is TGTGCCAGCAGCTTGGGCGAGGACTATGGCTACACCTTC. This sequence encodes CASSLGEDYGYTF. Looking up the rest from reference TRBV5-4 and TRBJ1-2 gives the full variable domain: ETGVTQSPTHLIKTRGQQVTLRCSSQSGHNTVSWYQQALGQGPQFIFQYYREEENGRGNFPPRFSGLQFPNYSSELNVNALELDDSALYLCASSLGEDYGYTFGSGTRLTVV.